What follows are 20 T cell receptor beta chains derived from one specimen sequenced in a study of T cell clones after liver transplantation. Clones were sequenced by immunoSEQ multiplex PCR, and TCRdb holds only the in-frame ones, with some missing. The profile covers 65,000 to 85,000 clones, with around four fifths appearing a single time and 2.1% taken by the ten largest. The starting material was CD4+ T cells from blood, obtained around 50 months after liver transplant. Receptors originate from a human patient who received a liver transplant. Some T cells may be graft donor cells.

The chain couples TRBV9 to TRBJ2-5, with 9 bases identical to TRBD2. The CDR3 covers 15 residues. The germline gives CDR1 SGDLS, CDR2 YYNGEE. After removal of 7 bases from V and 1 base from J, the junction contained 8 bases not matched to a gene. The CDR3 DNA reads as TGTGCCAGCGCCAGAGGGCGGGGGGGCCAAGAGACCCAGTACTTC. This translates into CASARGRGGQETQYF.

The chain recombines TRBV5-6 with TRBJ2-5; 9 bases align to TRBD1. Germline V gene data show CDR1 as SGHDT and CDR2 as YYEEEE. J was trimmed by 7 bases and V by 4 bases; bases with no gene match: 8. This CDR3 contains 14 residues. CDR3 sequence (DNA): TGTGCCAGCAGCCTACCCGGGACAGGGTGGACCCAGTACTTC. Its translation: CASSLPGTGWTQYF.

V usage is TRBV5-6 and J usage is TRBJ1-1; 7 bases are a match to TRBD1. In germline, CDR1 is SGHDT, CDR2 YYEEEE. V was pared by 7 bases and J by 4 bases, with 7 bases of the junction left unmatched. CDR3 length equals 13 residues. The CDR3 loop reads CASFANRGTEAFF. CDR3 DNA sequence: TGTGCCAGCTTCGCAAACAGGGGCACTGAAGCTTTCTTT.

The gene calls are TRBV12-5 and TRBJ1-4, with a weak D call TRBD1 (5 bases). This CDR3 region has 16 residues. Germline CDR1 reads LGHNT; CDR2 reads FRNRAP. Trimming removed 3 bases from V and 5 bases from J, with 16 bases in between. DNA of the CDR3: TGTGCTAGTGGTTTCCGGCGGGGGAGCCTAAATGAAAAACTGTTTTTT. This translates into CASGFRRGSLNEKLFF.

V is TRBV30 and J is TRBJ1-2; D gene ambiguous. V lost 4 bases and J 1 base, leaving 4 bases between the germline ends. The CDR3 loop spans 11 amino acids. The germline CDR1 and CDR2 sequences are GTSNPN and SVGIG (reference sequence). CDR3 region: CAWTGNYGYTF. Written as DNA, the CDR3 is TGTGCCTGGACCGGTAACTATGGCTACACCTTC.

There are many counts of this clone. The gene calls are TRBV5-1 and TRBJ2-1, with 10 bases identical to TRBD2. The junction had 10 bases not matched to a gene; V was cut back by 4 bases and J by 9 bases. Germline V lookup: CDR1 SGHRS, CDR2 YFSETQ. The CDR3 runs 15 residues. The CDR3 nucleotides read TGCGCCAGCAGCCCCCTAGCGGGAGAAAGAGGTGAGCAGTTCTTC. This gives the protein CASSPLAGERGEQFF.

V is TRBV7-3 and J is TRBJ1-6; D is unresolved. Germline CDR1 and CDR2: SGHTA and FQGTGA. Between the trimmed V and J ends, which lost 1 base and 7 bases, there was a span of 5 bases. The CDR3 spans 13 residues. The CDR3 DNA follows: TGTGCCAGCAGCTTAATGCGGAATTCACCCCTCCACTTT. Amino acid sequence: CASSLMRNSPLHF.

The chain combines TRBV27 with TRBJ1-2; a weak D match, TRBD1 (5 bases). Germline-derived CDR1 and CDR2 are MNHEY and SMNVEV (reference sequence). The CDR3 runs 15 residues. V lost 1 base and J 8 bases, leaving 17 bases between the germline ends. The CDR3 DNA follows: TGTGCCAGCAGTTTATTGGGCCAGGGTTGGGGAGGCTACACCTTC. It is translated as CASSLLGQGWGGYTF.

The chain has TRBV5-6 and TRBJ1-4; D not resolved. The V gene lost 6 bases and the J gene lost 0 bases, with 15 bases spanning the gap. This CDR3 is 16 amino acids long. The germline CDR1 and CDR2 sequences are SGHDT and YYEEEE. DNA of the CDR3: TGTGCCAGCACCATAGTCTCCCCGCCAACTAATGAAAAACTGTTTTTT. This translates into CASTIVSPPTNEKLFF.

The V call is TRBV6-5, the J call TRBJ1-2; D perhaps matches TRBD1 (6 bases). Trimming stripped 2 bases from V and 10 bases from J, with 17 bases between. Germline CDR1 reads MNHEY; CDR2 reads SVGAGI. The length of the CDR3 is 14 residues. The DNA for the CDR3 is TGTGCCAGCAGTTACGGGGGCCCCTCCGTTGACTACACCTTC. Its translation is CASSYGGPSVDYTF.

In this sample, this clone turned up a few times. The chain carries TRBV4-1 and TRBJ1-5; D is uncertain. Trimming cost V 0 bases and J 0 bases, with 3 bases left between them. In germline, CDR1 is MGHRA, CDR2 YSYEKL. The CDR3 length is 14 residues. The CDR3 region has the DNA TGCGCCAGCAGCCAAGAGAGTAGCAATCAGCCCCAGCATTTT. Its protein is CASSQESSNQPQHF.

The chain recombines TRBV7-2 with TRBJ1-1; D gene uncertain. V lost 1 base to trimming and J lost 0 bases, with 3 bases between them. The CDR3 has 13 residues. Germline CDR1 and CDR2: SGHTA and FQGNSA. This CDR3 is CASSLVLNTEAFF. The DNA of the CDR3 is TGTGCCAGCAGCTTAGTCCTGAACACTGAAGCTTTCTTT.

This rearrangement joins TRBV4-2 to TRBJ2-2; weak D call: TRBD1 (6 bases). CDR1 LGHNA and CDR2 YNFKEQ come from the germline V gene. CDR3 size: 14 residues. V was cut by 5 bases and J by 6 bases, with 13 bases left in between. The CDR3 reads CASSSQGGAGELFF. The CDR3, as DNA: TGTGCCAGCAGCTCCCAAGGGGGAGCCGGGGAGCTGTTTTTT.

The chain employs TRBV15 and TRBJ2-5; 7 bases agree with TRBD1. V lost 6 bases and J lost 5; bases outside the gene matches: 18. This CDR3 has 17 residues. Germline V gives CDR1 LNHNV, CDR2 YYDKDF (reference sequence). The CDR3 nucleotides are TGTGCCACCAGTCCCCGGGCCCAACAGGGGTCAGGCGAGACCCAGTACTTC. Its protein product is CATSPRAQQGSGETQYF.

The chain employs TRBV9 and TRBJ2-3; 8 bases align to TRBD2. CDR1 is SGDLS and CDR2 is YYNGEE in the germline V gene. There are 14 residues in the CDR3. V lost 3 bases to trimming and J lost 4 bases; unmatched junction nucleotides: 4. The CDR3 nucleotides are TGTGCCAGCAGCGCGGGGGGGCCTTCAGATACGCAGTATTTT. Translating it yields CASSAGGPSDTQYF.

The chain links TRBV5-6 to TRBJ2-1; D is possibly TRBD2 (5 bases). Between the trimmed V and J ends, which lost 0 bases and 3 bases, there was a span of 10 bases. This CDR3 has 15 residues. The germline V gene has CDR1 SGHDT and CDR2 YYEEEE. For the CDR3, the DNA is TGTGCCAGCAGCTTGGGAGGAGGACTCTACAATGAGCAGTTCTTC. It yields the protein CASSLGGGLYNEQFF.

The V and J genes are TRBV6-1 and TRBJ1-2; D is unresolved. The V gene lost 1 base and the J gene lost 8 bases, with 8 bases spanning the gap. The germline V gene encodes CDR1 MNHNS and CDR2 SASEGT. The CDR3 contains 12 residues. The CDR3 loop is CASSEGPQGYTF. The CDR3 DNA reads as TGTGCCAGCAGTGAAGGCCCTCAGGGCTACACCTTC.

The chain carries TRBV11-2 and TRBJ2-7, with D perhaps TRBD1 (5 bases). Germline V gene sequence: CDR1 SGHAT, CDR2 FQNNGV. This CDR3 is 13 amino acids long. Trimming cost V 1 base and J 6 bases, with 10 bases left between them. Here the CDR3 DNA reads TGTGCCAGCAGCTTAGGTCAGGGTGGCGAGCAGTACTTC. It specifies CASSLGQGGEQYF.

V gene TRBV4-3 combines with J gene TRBJ2-3, with 8 nucleotides matching TRBD2. CDR1 is LGHNA, CDR2 YSLEER, per germline. The CDR3 runs to 16 residues. V gave up 0 bases and J gave up 4 bases; unmatched junction bases: 6. The CDR3 is CASSQEFAGGSDTQYF. DNA for the CDR3: TGCGCCAGCAGCCAAGAGTTTGCGGGAGGTTCAGATACGCAGTATTTT.

V usage is TRBV7-2 and J usage is TRBJ2-7; D is possibly TRBD1 (7 bases). With 5 bases removed from V and 4 bases from J, the gap between germline ends came to 21 bases. Per germline, CDR1 SGHTA and CDR2 FQGNSA. This CDR3 contains 16 residues. The CDR3 spells CASSPGRGTAVYEQYF. The DNA for the CDR3 is TGTGCCAGCAGCCCCGGCAGGGGGACTGCCGTGTACGAGCAGTACTTC.